This T cell receptor (beta chain) was identified in a study of blood T cell repertoires in COVID-19. Across the study: COVID-19 samples, acute and convalescent, were from the United States, Italy and Spain. The cDNA or gDNA used as material had been derived from T cells, B-cell-depleted T cells, or PBMCs.

Patients at the Seattle site were enrolled during active infection and followed longitudinally. As originally analysed: Researchers report that nucleated cell counts were estimated from reference gene primer amplification. Produced via immunoSEQ multiplex PCR; TCRdb's table is partial and in-frame only. The DNA gave D and trimming, while V, J and clone size come from that table. The sample has about 240,000 clones, roughly 79% seen once. The sequence was collected from a woman over 75 with COVID-19, enrolled during active disease. The sample taken for sequencing was peripheral blood.

This CDR3 reads CASRADLNTEAFF. The CDR3, as DNA: TGCGCCAGCAGGGCAGATTTGAACACTGAAGCTTTCTTT. The V and J genes are TRBV10-2 and TRBJ1-1; D gene unclear. CDR1 and CDR2 (germline): WSHSY, SAAADI. V lost 6 bases to trimming and J lost 0 bases, with 8 bases between them. CDR3 length: 13 residues.